Following are 20 T cell receptor beta chains from one sample sequenced in a study of blood T cell repertoires in COVID-19. Some clones are missing from TCRdb's copy, which holds only in-frame ones; the method was immunoSEQ multiplex PCR. Found here are some 200,000 clones, around four fifths of them singletons; the top ten hold 0.9% to 0.95%. The sample was peripheral blood. All receptors come from a man between 60 and 75 years old with COVID-19, enrolled during active disease.

The rearrangement joins TRBV9 to TRBJ2-2; 10 nucleotides match TRBD1. The CDR3 has 16 amino acids. Germline V gene sequence: CDR1 SGDLS, CDR2 YYNGEE. J lost 5 bases, V lost 2 bases, and 6 bases had no gene match. The CDR3 DNA reads as TGTGCCAGCAGCGTCGCGGGACAGGGGAGAACCGGGGAGCTGTTTTTT. This sequence encodes CASSVAGQGRTGELFF. The entire variable domain, with the rest obtained from reference TRBV9 and TRBJ2-2, is as follows: DSGVTQTPKHLITATGQRVTLRCSPRSGDLSVYWYQQSLDQGLQFLIQYYNGEERAKGNILERFSAQQFPDLHSELNLSSLELGDSALYFCASSVAGQGRTGELFFGEGSRLTVL.

This clone showed up just a few times. The chain recombines TRBV5-1 with TRBJ2-3, with 7 bases lining up with TRBD1. The CDR3 consists of 16 residues. After removal of 4 bases from V and 2 bases from J, the junction contained 10 bases not matched to a gene. Germline assignment: CDR1 SGHRS and CDR2 YFSETQ. CDR3 amino acids: CASSPSTGIPTDTQYF. CDR3 nucleotide sequence: TGCGCCAGCAGCCCCTCGACAGGGATACCCACAGATACGCAGTATTTT.

The gene calls are TRBV4-1 and TRBJ1-4; D remains unclear. CDR1 MGHRA and CDR2 YSYEKL come from the germline V gene. The CDR3 is made up of 14 amino acids. V was shortened by 3 bases and J by 7 bases, with 12 bases between the two germline ends. Here the CDR3 DNA reads TGCGCCAGCAGCCACCCCCGGGGAGGTGAAAAACTGTTTTTT. Amino acids: CASSHPRGGEKLFF.

This chain connects TRBV5-8 to TRBJ1-2; D ambiguous. Trimming shortened V by 5 bases and J by 4 bases, and 9 bases separated the two germline ends. The CDR3 is made up of 12 amino acids. Germline CDR1 is SGHTS and CDR2 is YDEGEE. As DNA, the CDR3 is TGTGCCAGCAGTTACCAGGTCTATGGCTACACCTTC. This encodes CASSYQVYGYTF. The whole variable domain, remainder taken from reference TRBV5-8 and TRBJ1-2, is EAGVTQSPTHLIKTRGQQATLRCSPISGHTSVYWYQQALGLGLQFLLWYDEGEERNRGNFPPRFSGRQFPNYSSELNVNALELEDSALYLCASSYQVYGYTFGSGTRLTVV.

The chain combines TRBV4-3 with TRBJ1-2; no clear D gene. This CDR3 has 15 residues. Germline V gene lookup returns CDR1 LGHNA and CDR2 YSLEER. V was trimmed by 4 bases and J by 0 bases, leaving 12 bases between them. The DNA of the CDR3 is TGCGCCAGCAGCCTCTCCGGGGTTACTAACTATGGCTACACCTTC. Protein: CASSLSGVTNYGYTF.

The rearrangement joins TRBV5-1 to TRBJ2-3; 7 bases line up with TRBD1. In germline, CDR1 is SGHRS, CDR2 YFSETQ. The CDR3 is 16 residues long. V lost 4 bases to trimming and J lost 2 bases; unmatched junction nucleotides: 10. The chain's CDR3 is CASSQTTGRNTDTQYF. CDR3 nucleotides: TGCGCCAGCAGCCAAACGACAGGGCGGAACACAGATACGCAGTATTTT.

This chain links TRBV19 with TRBJ2-1; D may be TRBD1 (5 bases). The CDR3 has 13 amino acids. The germline V gene has CDR1 LNHDA and CDR2 SQIVND (reference sequence). The V end lost 1 base, the J end lost 12 bases, and 13 bases lay between the germline ends. The CDR3 reads CASSIARGHGQFF. CDR3 sequence (DNA): TGTGCCAGTAGTATAGCTAGGGGCCACGGGCAGTTCTTC. Looking up the rest from reference TRBV19 and TRBJ2-1 gives the full variable domain: DGGITQSPKYLFRKEGQNVTLSCEQNLNHDAMYWYRQDPGQGLRLIYYSQIVNDFQKGDIAEGYSVSREKKESFPLTVTSAQKNPTAFYLCASSIARGHGQFFGPGTRLTVL.

V usage is TRBV12-3 or TRBV12-4 and J usage is TRBJ1-3; D unclear. The CDR3 runs 13 residues. Trimming took off 6 bases at V and 4 bases at J, with 10 bases between the two ends. CDR3 amino acids: CASRRLSGNTIYF. The CDR3 DNA follows: TGTGCCAGCAGGAGACTATCCGGAAACACCATATATTTT.

The chain is built from TRBV10-3 and TRBJ1-1, with D possibly matching TRBD1 (6 bases). The V gene lost 0 bases and the J gene lost 10 bases, with 9 bases spanning the gap. Per the germline V gene, CDR1 is ENHRY and CDR2 is SYGVKD. This CDR3 is 12 amino acids long. CDR3 protein: CAISESQGTAFF. Written as DNA, the CDR3 is TGTGCCATCAGTGAGTCGCAGGGGACAGCTTTCTTT.

J is TRBJ1-2 and V is TRBV4-3; tentative D call: TRBD1 (6 bases). The CDR3 runs 14 residues. CDR1 is LGHNA and CDR2 is YSLEER in the germline V gene. Trimming took off 4 bases at V and 4 bases at J, with 13 bases between the two ends. The CDR3 DNA follows: TGCGCCAGCAGCCCCGGACAGTCCTTCTATGGCTACACCTTC. Translation gives CASSPGQSFYGYTF.

Only a few counts were recorded for this clone. The chain carries TRBV5-1 and TRBJ1-2, with a weak D call TRBD1 (6 bases). The V gene lost 4 bases and the J gene lost 6 bases, with 13 bases spanning the gap. This CDR3 spans 13 amino acids. Germline CDR1 is SGHRS and CDR2 is YFSETQ. The CDR3 region is CASSADGQNGYTF. In nucleotides, the CDR3 is TGCGCCAGCAGCGCAGATGGACAGAATGGCTACACCTTC.

The chain recombines TRBV5-8 with TRBJ1-5; 7 bases are shared with TRBD1. Trimming took 4 bases from V and 7 from J; bases not matched to a gene: 11. Germline CDR1 SGHTS, CDR2 YDEGEE. CDR3 size: 15 residues. Here the CDR3 reads CASSKTTGTHQPQHF. CDR3 bases: TGTGCCAGCAGCAAAACGACAGGGACGCACCAGCCCCAGCATTTT.

The chain couples TRBV19 to TRBJ1-5; no reliable D call. Trimming took off 3 bases at V and 0 bases at J, with 9 bases between the two ends. The V gene's germline CDR1 is LNHDA and CDR2 SQIVND (reference sequence). This CDR3 is 15 amino acids long. CDR3 amino acids: CASSMRVYSNQPQHF. CDR3 DNA sequence: TGTGCCAGTAGTATGAGGGTTTATAGCAATCAGCCCCAGCATTTT.

The rearrangement joins TRBV9 to TRBJ1-2; unclear D gene. The CDR3 is made up of 15 amino acids. Germline CDR1 is SGDLS and CDR2 is YYNGEE. V was clipped by 0 bases and J by 8 bases, with 17 bases between them. DNA for the CDR3: TGTGCCAGCAGCGTAGATGGCCACAGATCTTTCGGCTACACCTTC. Its translation: CASSVDGHRSFGYTF.

The chain carries TRBV6-5 and TRBJ2-5, with D uncertain. Between the trimmed V and J ends, which lost 0 bases and 2 bases, there was a span of 10 bases. The CDR3 loop spans 15 amino acids. Looked up from germline, CDR1 is MNHEY and CDR2 is SVGAGI. In DNA form, the CDR3 reads TGTGCCAGCAGTTACTCGAGGTTGCCACAAGAGACCCAGTACTTC. Its protein is CASSYSRLPQETQYF.

V gene TRBV7-9 combines with J gene TRBJ2-7, with D possibly matching TRBD1 (6 bases). The germline CDR1 and CDR2 sequences are SEHNR and FQNEAQ (reference sequence). The CDR3 is 14 residues long. Trimming removed 5 bases from V and 1 base from J, with 12 bases in between. The CDR3 DNA reads as TGTGCCAGCAGCCTCACGACAGGTTCCTACGAGCAGTACTTC. Residues: CASSLTTGSYEQYF.

In DNA form, the CDR3 reads TGTGCCATCAGGGCAGGTCTTTACAATCAGCCCCAGCATTTT. It is translated as CAIRAGLYNQPQHF. The chain combines TRBV10-3 with TRBJ1-5; no reliable D call. This CDR3 has 14 residues. V was cut by 6 bases and J by 3 bases, with 12 bases left in between. Per germline, CDR1 ENHRY and CDR2 SYGVKD.

The chain is built from TRBV10-3 and TRBJ2-5; unclear D gene. Trimming took off 5 bases at V and 1 base at J, with 11 bases between the two ends. Germline V gives CDR1 ENHRY, CDR2 SYGVKD. CDR3 size: 14 residues. The CDR3 region is CAISTPRFQETQYF. The DNA for the CDR3 is TGTGCCATCAGTACCCCACGGTTCCAAGAGACCCAGTACTTC.

The chain is built from TRBV9 and TRBJ2-5; the D gene is possibly TRBD2 (6 bases). The CDR3 consists of 15 residues. V lost 3 bases, J lost 0 bases, and 12 bases lay in between. In germline, CDR1 is SGDLS, CDR2 YYNGEE. CDR3 bases: TGTGCCAGCAGCGCGCGGGGCGGAAACCAAGAGACCCAGTACTTC. Translation: CASSARGGNQETQYF.

The chain joins TRBV7-9 to TRBJ1-1; 9 bases match TRBD1. The ends lost 5 bases at V and 7 bases at J; junction bases unmatched: 8. Germline V CDR1 and CDR2: SEHNR, FQNEAQ (reference sequence). This CDR3 contains 14 residues. The CDR3 here is CASSRTGVGGEAFF. CDR3 sequence (DNA): TGTGCCAGCAGCCGGACAGGGGTAGGAGGTGAAGCTTTCTTT.